The next 25 T cell receptor beta chains were all read from a single sample in a study of T cell responses to AZD1222 COVID-19 vaccine (dated by TCRdb to 2020 to 2023). Library preparation was by the immunoSEQ multiplex PCR assay. TCRdb re-hosts the immuneACCESS table, in-frame sequences only. Its copies lack some clones; in the studies checked, an unresolved V gene accounts for under half of them, and the cause for the rest is not known. The sample yields around 150,000 clones; just under 95% were counted once. Approximately 1.4% of the sample lies in the top ten. What this sample's time point label stands for: baseline before first vaccination. The input for sequencing was peripheral blood, taken on day 0 of AZD1222 vaccination. Receptors were obtained from an adult in good health.

This clone has only one observation. This chain's CDR3 is CAWSSGVSSSTDTQYF. CDR3 sequence (DNA): TGTGCCTGGAGCTCGGGAGTGAGCTCATCCACAGATACGCAGTATTTT. This chain links TRBV30 with TRBJ2-3; D is possibly TRBD2 (6 bases). Trimming took 3 bases from V and 2 from J, leaving 18 bases between them. Germline-derived CDR1 and CDR2 are GTSNPN and SVGIG (reference sequence). This CDR3 spans 16 amino acids.

V usage is TRBV7-2 and J usage is TRBJ2-2; D ambiguous. CDR1 is SGHTA and CDR2 is FQGNSA in the germline V gene. The CDR3 spans 14 residues. Trimming took 0 bases from V and 4 from J, leaving 6 bases between them. CDR3 loop: CASSLALGTGELFF. The CDR3 coding sequence is TGTGCCAGCAGCTTAGCGCTCGGCACCGGGGAGCTGTTTTTT.

The rearrangement links TRBV27 to TRBJ2-5; the D gene is possibly TRBD2 (6 bases). The CDR3 has 14 amino acids. Trimming took off 2 bases at V and 1 base at J, with 8 bases between the two ends. Germline V gene lookup returns CDR1 MNHEY and CDR2 SMNVEV (reference sequence). CDR3: CASSLTGSQETQYF. Written as DNA, the CDR3 is TGTGCCAGCAGTTTAACCGGGAGCCAAGAGACCCAGTACTTC.

Written as DNA, the CDR3 is TGTGCCACACGAATCGGGAACACCATATATTTT. It encodes CATRIGNTIYF. The V and J genes are TRBV28 and TRBJ1-3; D gene unclear. V was trimmed by 10 bases and J by 7 bases, leaving 11 bases between them. From germline, CDR1 is MDHEN and CDR2 SYDVKM. The CDR3 consists of 11 residues.

The chain uses TRBV27 and TRBJ2-7, with D hard to call. Germline values: CDR1 MNHEY, CDR2 SMNVEV (reference sequence). This CDR3 is 13 amino acids long. V dropped 5 bases and J dropped 3 bases, with 11 bases sitting between them. CDR3 protein: CASSPRTVYEQYF. CDR3 nucleotide sequence: TGTGCCAGCAGTCCCCGGACGGTCTACGAGCAGTACTTC.

This chain joins TRBV2 and TRBJ2-1, with 11 positions matching TRBD2. From germline, CDR1 is SNHLY and CDR2 FYNNEI. After removal of 6 bases from V and 0 bases from J, the junction contained 7 bases not matched to a gene. This CDR3 is 17 amino acids long. The CDR3 here is CASRGGTSGISYNEQFF. The DNA of the CDR3 is TGTGCCAGCAGAGGAGGGACTAGCGGCATCTCCTACAATGAGCAGTTCTTC. Variable domain in full (rest from reference TRBV2 and TRBJ2-1): EPEVTQTPSHQVTQMGQEVILRCVPISNHLYFYWYRQILGQKVEFLVSFYNNEISEKSEIFDDQFSVERPDGSNFTLKIRSTKLEDSAMYFCASRGGTSGISYNEQFFGPGTRLTVL.

The genes are TRBV6-6 and TRBJ1-1, with D perhaps TRBD1 (5 bases). The length of the CDR3 is 14 residues. V was shortened by 2 bases and J by 11 bases, with 18 bases between the two germline ends. Per the germline V gene, CDR1 is MNHNY and CDR2 is SVGAGI (reference sequence). CDR3 coding DNA: TGTGCCAGCAGTTACACTAAAGCCGGGGCGGTGGCTTTCTTT. Protein product: CASSYTKAGAVAFF.

The gene calls are TRBV7-2 and TRBJ1-2; tentatively, D is TRBD1 (5 bases). The length of the CDR3 is 15 residues. Germline values: CDR1 SGHTA, CDR2 FQGNSA. The V end was cut by 3 bases, the J end by 7 bases, with 18 bases between. The CDR3 sequence is CASSFQGRLTTGYTF. The CDR3 region has the DNA TGTGCCAGCAGCTTTCAGGGTCGTCTAACCACTGGCTACACCTTC.

This clone came up a few times. This chain joins TRBV7-9 and TRBJ2-5; D is unresolved. V gave up 7 bases and J gave up 5 bases, with 8 bases separating them. The CDR3 consists of 11 residues. The germline V gene encodes CDR1 SEHNR and CDR2 FQNEAQ (reference sequence). CDR3 nucleotides: TGTGCCAGCACCGACGGGGAGACCCAGTACTTC. Its protein product is CASTDGETQYF.

The J gene is TRBJ2-2, the V gene TRBV7-2; tentatively, D is TRBD2 (6 bases). The CDR3 extends over 15 amino acids. Germline V gives CDR1 SGHTA, CDR2 FQGNSA. Trimming left V 5 bases short and J 6 bases short, with 16 bases between. CDR3: CASSRGTGGAGELFF. CDR3 sequence (DNA): TGTGCCAGCAGCCGCGGCACCGGAGGGGCCGGGGAGCTGTTTTTT.

The rearrangement joins TRBV6-1 to TRBJ1-2, with a tentative D call TRBD1 (5 bases). Trimming removed 3 bases at V and 6 bases at J, with 11 bases between. The CDR3 is 13 amino acids. Per germline, CDR1 MNHNS and CDR2 SASEGT. The DNA of the CDR3 is TGTGCCAGCAGTGACCCGGGGGTCGATGGCTACACCTTC. This translates into CASSDPGVDGYTF.

The V call is TRBV12-3 or TRBV12-4, the J call TRBJ2-1, with D possibly TRBD2 on 5 matching bases. The CDR3 totals 13 residues. Trimming shortened V by 3 bases and J by 4 bases, and 7 bases separated the two germline ends. The CDR3 DNA reads as TGTGCCAGCAGTTTGACTATGTACAATGAGCAGTTCTTC. This translates into CASSLTMYNEQFF.

The chain employs TRBV5-1 and TRBJ1-3; D is unclear. This CDR3 spans 15 amino acids. Trimming left V 1 base short and J 0 bases short, with 8 bases between. Per the germline V gene, CDR1 is SGHRS and CDR2 is YFSETQ. CDR3 region: CASSLSTASGNTIYF. The CDR3 DNA reads as TGCGCCAGCAGCTTGTCAACAGCCTCTGGAAACACCATATATTTT.

The genes are TRBV6-5 and TRBJ1-1, with D perhaps matching TRBD1 (5 bases). V shed 7 bases and J shed 4 bases, with 13 bases lying between them. Germline V CDR1 and CDR2: MNHEY, SVGAGI. The CDR3 extends over 13 amino acids. Here the CDR3 DNA reads TGTGCCAGCACTAAGGGGAAGGGCACTGAAGCTTTCTTT. It is translated as CASTKGKGTEAFF.

This clone was detected once. The chain is built from TRBV7-9 and TRBJ2-7, with D uncertain. V was clipped by 5 bases and J by 5 bases, with 13 bases between them. This CDR3 contains 13 residues. Germline assignment: CDR1 SEHNR and CDR2 FQNEAQ (reference sequence). The DNA of the CDR3 is TGTGCCAGCAGCCCGCCATTAATCCACGAGCAGTACTTC. Protein: CASSPPLIHEQYF.

This clone was picked up a small number of times. The V gene is TRBV7-3, the J gene TRBJ2-2; D unresolved. From germline, CDR1 is SGHTA and CDR2 FQGTGA. CDR3 size: 13 residues. Trimming removed 2 bases at V and 6 bases at J, with 7 bases between. The CDR3 region is CASSLGPAGELFF. The CDR3 DNA reads TGTGCCAGCAGCTTAGGTCCCGCCGGGGAGCTGTTTTTT.

The chain recombines TRBV5-1 with TRBJ1-5; TRBD1 matches at 8 bases. V trimming: 1 base; J trimming: 2 bases; junction bases outside the gene matches: 11. From germline, CDR1 is SGHRS and CDR2 YFSETQ. The CDR3 covers 18 residues. CDR3 protein: CASSLSPSTGDGNQPQHF. CDR3 DNA sequence: TGCGCCAGCAGCTTGTCACCTTCGACAGGGGATGGCAATCAGCCCCAGCATTTT.

The V gene is TRBV19, the J gene TRBJ1-5; D is unresolved. CDR1 and CDR2 (germline): LNHDA, SQIVND (reference sequence). This CDR3 comprises 14 residues. The ends were cut back, 7 bases at V and 4 bases at J, with 14 bases in the middle. Written as DNA, the CDR3 is TGTGCCAGTACCACGATAACTGAGAATCAGCCCCAGCATTTT. Translation: CASTTITENQPQHF.

This rearrangement joins TRBV12-3 or TRBV12-4 to TRBJ1-1, with 11 positions matching TRBD1. Trimming cost V 5 bases and J 11 bases; bases outside gene matches: 7. The CDR3 totals 13 residues. DNA for the CDR3: TGTGCCAGCAGTCCCCCCGGACAGGGGGCTGCTTTCTTT. It specifies CASSPPGQGAAFF.

V usage is TRBV7-9 and J usage is TRBJ1-5, with D possibly TRBD1 on 6 matching bases. In germline, CDR1 is SEHNR, CDR2 FQNEAQ (reference sequence). V shed 5 bases and J shed 5 bases, with 7 bases lying between them. The length of the CDR3 is 12 residues. CDR3 DNA: TGTGCCAGCAGCCCAGGGGATCAGCCCCAGCATTTT. It is translated as CASSPGDQPQHF.

V usage is TRBV27 and J usage is TRBJ2-3; 9 nucleotides align to TRBD1. CDR1 and CDR2 (germline): MNHEY, SMNVEV (reference sequence). V gave up 7 bases and J gave up 2 bases; unmatched junction bases: 7. The CDR3 has 15 residues. The CDR3 sequence is CASTRDRAYTDTQYF. CDR3 in DNA: TGTGCCAGCACACGGGACAGGGCCTACACAGATACGCAGTATTTT.

The genes are TRBV7-9 and TRBJ1-1; 10 bases line up with TRBD1. Trimming cost V 7 bases and J 1 base; bases outside gene matches: 12. The germline gives CDR1 SEHNR, CDR2 FQNEAQ (reference sequence). The CDR3 consists of 17 residues. CDR3 nucleotide sequence: TGTGCCAGCACCTTTCCGGGACAGGGGATCGAGAACACTGAAGCTTTCTTT. It specifies CASTFPGQGIENTEAFF.

This clone was seen just once. The rearrangement joins TRBV4-3 to TRBJ2-1, with D maybe TRBD2 (5 bases). V was pared by 0 bases and J by 3 bases, with 12 bases between. Germline V gene lookup returns CDR1 LGHNA and CDR2 YSLEER. The CDR3 consists of 16 residues. Here the CDR3 reads CASSQERLAVYNEQFF. In DNA form, the CDR3 reads TGCGCCAGCAGCCAAGAGCGGCTAGCAGTCTACAATGAGCAGTTCTTC.

V usage is TRBV6-5 and J usage is TRBJ2-5, with 11 bases lining up with TRBD2. The V gene end was trimmed by 6 bases and the J gene end by 7 bases; junction bases not matched to a gene: 10. The CDR3 is made up of 15 amino acids. The germline V gene has CDR1 MNHEY and CDR2 SVGAGI. The DNA of the CDR3 is TGTGCCAGCAGGCCACTAGCGGGGGACCGGGGGACCCAGTACTTC. Its protein is CASRPLAGDRGTQYF.

To note about this clone: Other nucleotide sequences from this sample produce the same CDR3. This rearrangement joins TRBV30 to TRBJ1-1; D might be TRBD1 (5 bases). The V end was cut by 3 bases, the J end by 0 bases, with 8 bases between. The germline V gene has CDR1 GTSNPN and CDR2 SVGIG (reference sequence). The CDR3 is 13 residues long. CDR3 sequence: CAWRGTVNTEAFF. The CDR3 region has the DNA TGTGCCTGGAGAGGGACGGTGAACACTGAAGCTTTCTTT.